The present T cell receptor (beta chain) was sequenced within a study of CD8 T cells in ankylosing spondylitis. CDR1 MNHEY and CDR2 SVGAGI come from the germline V gene. V gave up 4 bases and J gave up 1 base; unmatched junction bases: 6. The CDR3 runs to 16 residues. This clonotype was seen more than once but under ten times. Its antigen is undetermined. In making TCR beta libraries, quantitative 5'-RACE with molecular barcodes was used. TCRdb redid the calling of the 5' RACE reads with MiXCR, one entry per CDR3 protein. The sample shows fewer than 400,000 distinct CDR3 sequences, about 20% of them seen only once. Study-wide results and limits: Previous work reported some of these motif variants in the synovial fluid and blood of reactive arthritis. Disease-linked clones, CD8+, were relatively rare in peripheral blood. Characteristic, it appeared, of ankylosing spondylitis blood was a TCR beta motif of eight highly homologous variants. From matched ankylosing spondylitis synovial fluid, disease-linked clones were reportedly recovered at significantly enriched levels.

The sequence derives from a male donor with ankylosing spondylitis. V and J are TRBV6-5 and TRBJ2-1; TRBD1 aligns across 8 bases. Input material: blood, either unsorted or a sorted T cell fraction (not recorded which). The CDR3 sequence: CASSFGTGGSYNEQFF. The CDR3 nucleotides are TGTGCCAGCAGTTTCGGAACAGGGGGTTCCTACAATGAGCAGTTCTTC.